The 21 T cell receptor beta chains reported below all come from one sample, sequenced in a study of cytomegalovirus exposure and HLA in healthy donors. Primers for the PCR totalled 60 Vbeta and 13 Jbeta. Only in-frame clones appear in the TCRdb table, and some are missing; sequencing was by immunoSEQ multiplex PCR. The sample includes 90,000 to 100,000 clones, 69% of them seen just once. Sequences were obtained from PBMCs. These receptors were obtained from a man between 50 and 59 years old in good health and CMV-seronegative.

The CDR3 DNA is TGTGCCAGCAGCCTAATGAGGAACACTGAAGCTTTCTTT. This sequence encodes CASSLMRNTEAFF. This chain joins TRBV27 and TRBJ1-1, with unresolved D. Germline V gene data show CDR1 as MNHEY and CDR2 as SMNVEV (reference sequence). The CDR3 is 13 amino acids. Trimming left V 6 bases short and J 1 base short, with 9 bases between.

The CDR3 sequence is CASSPSLLAGGLAKNIQYF. CDR3 nucleotides: TGTGCCAGCAGCCCCTCCCTTCTCGCGGGGGGACTAGCCAAAAACATTCAGTACTTC. The gene calls are TRBV5-6 and TRBJ2-4; TRBD2 matches 8 bases. V shed 4 bases and J 0 bases; nucleotides not matched to a gene: 15. CDR3 size: 19 residues. The germline gives CDR1 SGHDT, CDR2 YYEEEE. The variable domain in full, completed from reference TRBV5-6 and TRBJ2-4, reads DAGVTQSPTHLIKTRGQQVTLRCSPKSGHDTVSWYQQALGQGPQFIFQYYEEEERQRGNFPDRFSGHQFPNYSSELNVNALLLGDSALYLCASSPSLLAGGLAKNIQYFGAGTRLSVL.

The V call is TRBV2, the J call TRBJ2-6; D remains ambiguous. CDR3 size: 16 residues. Germline V gives CDR1 SNHLY, CDR2 FYNNEI. Trimming removed 0 bases at V and 1 base at J, with 7 bases between. CDR3: CASSEARASGANVLTF. CDR3 nucleotide sequence: TGTGCCAGCAGTGAAGCTAGAGCGTCTGGGGCCAACGTCCTGACTTTC.

This chain uses TRBV6-6 with TRBJ1-1; perhaps TRBD1 as D (5 bases). V gave up 7 bases and J gave up 1 base, with 13 bases separating them. This CDR3 comprises 14 residues. CDR1 MNHNY and CDR2 SVGAGI come from the germline V gene (reference sequence). The chain's CDR3 is CASTLLTGNTEAFF. The CDR3 nucleotides are TGTGCCAGCACCCTCCTTACAGGGAACACTGAAGCTTTCTTT.

This rearrangement joins TRBV15 to TRBJ1-2; TRBD1 agrees at 7 bases. CDR3 length: 14 residues. V was pared by 4 bases and J by 6 bases, with 8 bases of the junction left unmatched. The germline V gene has CDR1 LNHNV and CDR2 YYDKDF (reference sequence). CDR3 protein: CATSNPTGFDGYTF. For the CDR3, the DNA is TGTGCCACCAGCAACCCGACAGGGTTTGATGGCTACACCTTC.

The V call is TRBV10-3, the J call TRBJ2-1, with D possibly TRBD2 on 5 matching bases. Germline V gene sequence: CDR1 ENHRY, CDR2 SYGVKD. The CDR3 is made up of 14 amino acids. Trimming cost V 2 bases and J 8 bases, with 13 bases left between them. The chain's CDR3 is CAISEGVEVDEQFF. The CDR3 DNA follows: TGTGCCATCAGTGAGGGGGTGGAGGTCGATGAGCAGTTCTTC.

The rearrangement uses TRBV7-3 and TRBJ2-3, with 9 bases lining up with TRBD2. V dropped 1 base and J dropped 5; count of bases not matched to a gene: 7. Germline values: CDR1 SGHTA, CDR2 FQGTGA. The CDR3 has 16 amino acids. The CDR3 DNA sequence: TGTGCCAGCAGCTTAAGGCTAGCGGGGCCTGGAGATACGCAGTATTTT. This gives the protein CASSLRLAGPGDTQYF.

This clone turned up a few times. The chain employs TRBV5-1 and TRBJ2-6, with TRBD1 as a possible D gene (5 bases). The CDR3 contains 15 residues. V lost 2 bases and J lost 3, with 9 bases in between. In germline, CDR1 is SGHRS, CDR2 YFSETQ. The CDR3 nucleotides read TGCGCCAGCAGCTTCTCAGGGAATGGGGCCAACGTCCTGACTTTC. Translation: CASSFSGNGANVLTF. The variable domain in full, with the rest retrieved from reference TRBV5-1 and TRBJ2-6, is KAGVTQTPRYLIKTRGQQVTLSCSPISGHRSVSWYQQTPGQGLQFLFEYFSETQRNKGNFPGRFSGRQFSNSRSEMNVSTLELGDSALYLCASSFSGNGANVLTFGAGSRLTVL.

V usage is TRBV5-1 and J usage is TRBJ1-6; a weak D match, TRBD1 (5 bases). Trimming cost V 0 bases and J 8 bases, with 6 bases left between them. The CDR3 loop spans 13 amino acids. From germline, CDR1 is SGHRS and CDR2 YFSETQ. The CDR3 DNA reads TGCGCCAGCAGCTTGGAGACAGATTCACCCCTCCACTTT. As protein: CASSLETDSPLHF.

The rearrangement uses TRBV23-1 and TRBJ1-2; 7 positions agree with TRBD1. TRBV23-1 is labeled an ORF, and its function is uncertain. After removal of 0 bases from V and 4 bases from J, the junction contained 5 bases not matched to a gene. The CDR3 loop spans 15 amino acids. This CDR3 reads CASSQSVPGGYGYTF. CDR3 bases: TGCGCCAGCAGTCAATCCGTGCCAGGGGGCTATGGCTACACCTTC.

The V gene is TRBV5-8, the J gene TRBJ2-5; D is perhaps TRBD2 (7 bases). This CDR3 contains 14 residues. The germline gives CDR1 SGHTS, CDR2 YDEGEE. Trimming stripped 10 bases from V and 4 bases from J, with 20 bases between. CDR3 loop: CAPEAGAWGETQYF. The CDR3 region has the DNA TGTGCCCCGGAGGCGGGGGCTTGGGGAGAGACCCAGTACTTC. Complete variable domain (other parts from reference TRBV5-8 and TRBJ2-5): EAGVTQSPTHLIKTRGQQATLRCSPISGHTSVYWYQQALGLGLQFLLWYDEGEERNRGNFPPRFSGRQFPNYSSELNVNALELEDSALYLCAPEAGAWGETQYFGPGTRLLVL.

The V and J genes are TRBV7-2 and TRBJ2-4, with 9 bases matching TRBD1. With V trimmed by 1 base and J by 2 bases, 6 bases remained unmatched. CDR1 is SGHTA, CDR2 FQGNSA, per germline. The CDR3 sequence is 17 residues long. The DNA of the CDR3 is TGTGCCAGCAGCTTAGGGGGACAGGGTGGGACCAAAAACATTCAGTACTTC. Its protein product is CASSLGGQGGTKNIQYF.

This clone was found once. This chain connects TRBV5-4 to TRBJ1-4; D perhaps matches TRBD1 (6 bases). In germline, CDR1 is SGHNT, CDR2 YYREEE (reference sequence). This CDR3 comprises 16 residues. Trimming took off 0 bases at V and 6 bases at J, with 15 bases between the two ends. The CDR3 bases are TGTGCCAGCAGCTTGGTTGCAGCTTCAGGGGATGAAAAACTGTTTTTT. Translating gives CASSLVAASGDEKLFF. Full variable domain (remainder filled in from reference TRBV5-4 and TRBJ1-4): ETGVTQSPTHLIKTRGQQVTLRCSSQSGHNTVSWYQQALGQGPQFIFQYYREEENGRGNFPPRFSGLQFPNYSSELNVNALELDDSALYLCASSLVAASGDEKLFFGSGTQLSVL.

The chain combines TRBV19 with TRBJ2-1; 9 bases agree with TRBD1. The CDR3 is 12 residues long. Germline trimming cut 5 bases from V and 8 bases from J; bases unmatched to any gene: 1. Germline V gene sequence: CDR1 LNHDA, CDR2 SQIVND (reference sequence). CDR3 in DNA: TGTGCCAGTAGTGACAGGGGGTATGAGCAGTTCTTC. Translation gives CASSDRGYEQFF.

The chain joins TRBV5-5 to TRBJ1-2; 7 nucleotides match TRBD1. There are 14 residues in the CDR3. From germline, CDR1 is SGHKS and CDR2 YYEKEE (reference sequence). The V gene end was trimmed by 3 bases and the J gene end by 0 bases; junction bases not matched to a gene: 2. The CDR3 bases are TGTGCCAGCAGCTGGGGGACAGCTAACTATGGCTACACCTTC. This gives the protein CASSWGTANYGYTF. Complete variable domain (other parts from reference TRBV5-5 and TRBJ1-2): DAGVTQSPTHLIKTRGQQVTLRCSPISGHKSVSWYQQVLGQGPQFIFQYYEKEERGRGNFPDRFSARQFPNYSSELNVNALLLGDSALYLCASSWGTANYGYTFGSGTRLTVV.

This clone was detected a few times. This chain uses TRBV7-3 with TRBJ1-1; D remains ambiguous. Per the germline V gene, CDR1 is SGHTA and CDR2 is FQGTGA. The CDR3 consists of 15 residues. V lost 5 bases and J 5 bases, leaving 18 bases between the germline ends. Written as DNA, the CDR3 is TGTGCCAGCAGCCTTTCGGCAGGTTCCGTTACTGAAGCTTTCTTT. Translating it yields CASSLSAGSVTEAFF.

The chain is built from TRBV5-6 and TRBJ2-7, with D perhaps matching TRBD2 (6 bases). Trimming shortened V by 1 base and J by 1 base, and 12 bases separated the two germline ends. The CDR3 sequence is 15 residues long. Germline V gene data show CDR1 as SGHDT and CDR2 as YYEEEE. The DNA for the CDR3 is TGTGCCAGCAGCTTGCGGGGGATCGGTTCCTACGAGCAGTACGTC. Protein sequence: CASSLRGIGSYEQYV.

Details on this clone: The missing conserved phenylalanine or tryptophan at the end of this CDR3 makes a read error likely. The genes are TRBV5-1 and TRBJ1-2; D remains unclear. Trimming left V 0 bases short and J 5 bases short, with 20 bases between. Germline assignment: CDR1 SGHRS and CDR2 YFSETQ. The CDR3 has 17 residues. CDR3 sequence: CASSLGDMGQAIYGYTV. In DNA, the CDR3 is TGCGCCAGCAGCTTGGGAGATATGGGTCAGGCAATTTATGGCTACACCGTC.

This chain links TRBV6-5 with TRBJ1-1, with D hard to call. Germline V CDR1 and CDR2: MNHEY, SVGAGI. Trimming took off 5 bases at V and 3 bases at J, with 10 bases between the two ends. The CDR3 runs to 13 residues. CDR3 loop: CASSPNPDTEAFF. In DNA form, the CDR3 reads TGTGCCAGCAGTCCAAATCCGGACACTGAAGCTTTCTTT.

The V gene is TRBV21-1, the J gene TRBJ2-1; whether TRBD1, the table's D call, matches the DNA was not checked. TRBV21-1 is flagged as a pseudogene. The CDR3 is 13 amino acids. CDR3 protein: CASSTGQGNEQFF. The CDR3 nucleotides read TGTGCCAGCAGCACGGGACAGGGCAATGAGCAGTTCTTC.

V usage is TRBV10-1 and J usage is TRBJ2-7; 10 nucleotides agree with TRBD2. Germline V gene data show CDR1 as WNHNN and CDR2 as SYGVQD (reference sequence). V trimming: 7 bases; J trimming: 1 base; junction bases outside the gene matches: 4. This CDR3 region has 14 residues. The CDR3: CASIRTSGSYEQYV. Written as DNA, the CDR3 is TGCGCCAGCATCAGGACTAGCGGTTCCTACGAGCAGTACGTC.